This T cell receptor (beta chain) stems from a study of T cell responses to AZD1222 COVID-19 vaccine. Overall study results and limits: Baseline antibody screening turned up just a handful of seropositive AZD1222 recipients. After two AZD1222 doses, spike-specific TCR breadth and depth rose versus day 0. Donor demographics were predominantly white British with a female majority; clonal diversity may be underestimated.

The CDR3 spans 13 residues. Per the germline V gene, CDR1 is ENHRY and CDR2 is SYGVKD. The ends were cut back, 3 bases at V and 4 bases at J, with 7 bases in the middle. Concerning this clone itself: Its antigen is currently unknown.

Using immunoSEQ multiplex PCR, the repertoire was profiled, and TCRdb retains in-frame clones only, with some absent. The top ten clones hold approximately 2% of a sample with about 130,000 clones, about 92% of them seen once. The sequence came from an adult in good health. This chain links TRBV10-3 with TRBJ1-5; perhaps TRBD1 as D (5 bases). The source material was peripheral blood, sampled on day 0 of AZD1222 vaccination. CDR3 nucleotides: TGTGCCATCAGTGATGACAGAAATCAGCCCCAGCATTTT. It is translated as CAISDDRNQPQHF.